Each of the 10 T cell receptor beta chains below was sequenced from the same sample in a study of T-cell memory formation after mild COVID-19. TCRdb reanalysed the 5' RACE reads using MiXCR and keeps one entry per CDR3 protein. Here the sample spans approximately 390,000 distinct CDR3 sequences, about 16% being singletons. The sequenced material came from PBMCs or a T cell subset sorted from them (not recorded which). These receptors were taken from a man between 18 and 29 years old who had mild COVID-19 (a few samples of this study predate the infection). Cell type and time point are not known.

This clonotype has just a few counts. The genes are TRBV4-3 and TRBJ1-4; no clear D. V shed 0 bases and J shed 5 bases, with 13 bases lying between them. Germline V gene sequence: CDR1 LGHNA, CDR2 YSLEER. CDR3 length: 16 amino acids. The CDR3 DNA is TGCGCCAGCAGCCAAGATCCGTTCGGCAGAAATGAAAAACTGTTTTTT. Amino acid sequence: CASSQDPFGRNEKLFF.

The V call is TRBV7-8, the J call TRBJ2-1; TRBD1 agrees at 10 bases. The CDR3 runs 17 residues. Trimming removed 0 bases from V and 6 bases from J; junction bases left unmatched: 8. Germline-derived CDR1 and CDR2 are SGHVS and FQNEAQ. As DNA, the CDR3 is TGTGCCAGCAGCTTAGCGCGACAGGGGGCAGGTGGCAATGAGCAGTTCTTC. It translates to CASSLARQGAGGNEQFF.

CDR3 region: CATQRGQRETQYF. CDR3 coding DNA: TGTGCCACCCAAAGGGGGCAGAGGGAGACCCAGTACTTC. This sequence joins TRBV11-2 and TRBJ2-5, with 7 positions matching TRBD1. V was pared by 10 bases and J by 5 bases, with 10 bases of the junction left unmatched. Germline CDR1 reads SGHAT; CDR2 reads FQNNGV. This CDR3 has 13 residues.

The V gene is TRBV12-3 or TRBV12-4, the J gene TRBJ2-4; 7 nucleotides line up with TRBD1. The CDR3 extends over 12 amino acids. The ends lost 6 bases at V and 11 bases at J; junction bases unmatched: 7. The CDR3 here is CASSRDSTLQYF. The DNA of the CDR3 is TGTGCCAGCAGCCGGGACAGTACCCTTCAGTACTTC.

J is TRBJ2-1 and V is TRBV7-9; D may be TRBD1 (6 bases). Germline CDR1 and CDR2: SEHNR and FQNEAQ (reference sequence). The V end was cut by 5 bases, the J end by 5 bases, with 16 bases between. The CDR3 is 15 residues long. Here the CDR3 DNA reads TGTGCCAGCAGCCCCTATCCGGGACACGACAATGAGCAGTTCTTC. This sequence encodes CASSPYPGHDNEQFF.

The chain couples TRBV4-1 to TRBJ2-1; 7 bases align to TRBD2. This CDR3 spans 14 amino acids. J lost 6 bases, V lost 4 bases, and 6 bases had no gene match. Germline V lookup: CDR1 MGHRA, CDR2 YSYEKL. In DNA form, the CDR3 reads TGCGCCAGCAGCCGGGAGGGTGGTCCCAATGAGCAGTTCTTC. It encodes CASSREGGPNEQFF.

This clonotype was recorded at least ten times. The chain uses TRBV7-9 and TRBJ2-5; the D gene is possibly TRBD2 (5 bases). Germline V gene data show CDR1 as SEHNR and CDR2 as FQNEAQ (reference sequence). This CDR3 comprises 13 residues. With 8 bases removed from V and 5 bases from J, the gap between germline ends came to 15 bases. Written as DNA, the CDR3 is TGTGCCAGCCGCCGTCCCGGGGAGGAGACCCAGTACTTC. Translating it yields CASRRPGEETQYF.

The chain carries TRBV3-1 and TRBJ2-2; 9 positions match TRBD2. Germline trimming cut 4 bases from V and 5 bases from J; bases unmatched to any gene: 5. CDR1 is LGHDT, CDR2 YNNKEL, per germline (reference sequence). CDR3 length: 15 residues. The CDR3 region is CASSPLAGSTGELFF. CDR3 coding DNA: TGTGCCAGCAGCCCACTAGCGGGCTCTACCGGGGAGCTGTTTTTT.

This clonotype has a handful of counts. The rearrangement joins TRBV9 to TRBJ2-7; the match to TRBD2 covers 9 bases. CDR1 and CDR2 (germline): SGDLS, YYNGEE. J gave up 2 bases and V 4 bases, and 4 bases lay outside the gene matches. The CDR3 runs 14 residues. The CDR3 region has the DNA TGTGCCAGCAGCCCTAGCGGGACCGCCTACGAGCAGTACGTC. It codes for CASSPSGTAYEQYV.

In nucleotides, the CDR3 is TGTGCCATCAGCCCCGGGAGGGTAACCGAAGCTTTCTTT. It translates to CAISPGRVTEAFF. The rearrangement links TRBV10-3 to TRBJ1-1, with D unclear. The CDR3 has 13 residues. V lost 6 bases to trimming and J lost 8 bases, with 16 bases between them. The germline gives CDR1 ENHRY, CDR2 SYGVKD.